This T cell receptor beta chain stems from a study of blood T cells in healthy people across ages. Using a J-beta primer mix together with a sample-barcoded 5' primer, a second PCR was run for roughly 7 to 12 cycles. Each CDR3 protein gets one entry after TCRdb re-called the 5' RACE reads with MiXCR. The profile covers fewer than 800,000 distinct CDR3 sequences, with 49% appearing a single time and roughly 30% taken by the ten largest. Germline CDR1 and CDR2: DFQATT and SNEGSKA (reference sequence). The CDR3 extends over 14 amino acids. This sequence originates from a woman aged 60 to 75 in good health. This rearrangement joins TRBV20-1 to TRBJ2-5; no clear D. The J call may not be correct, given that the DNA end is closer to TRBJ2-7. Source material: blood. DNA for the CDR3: TGCAGTGCTAGAGATTCCTACCGACCCTACGAGCAGTACTTC. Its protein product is CSARDSYRPYEQYF.